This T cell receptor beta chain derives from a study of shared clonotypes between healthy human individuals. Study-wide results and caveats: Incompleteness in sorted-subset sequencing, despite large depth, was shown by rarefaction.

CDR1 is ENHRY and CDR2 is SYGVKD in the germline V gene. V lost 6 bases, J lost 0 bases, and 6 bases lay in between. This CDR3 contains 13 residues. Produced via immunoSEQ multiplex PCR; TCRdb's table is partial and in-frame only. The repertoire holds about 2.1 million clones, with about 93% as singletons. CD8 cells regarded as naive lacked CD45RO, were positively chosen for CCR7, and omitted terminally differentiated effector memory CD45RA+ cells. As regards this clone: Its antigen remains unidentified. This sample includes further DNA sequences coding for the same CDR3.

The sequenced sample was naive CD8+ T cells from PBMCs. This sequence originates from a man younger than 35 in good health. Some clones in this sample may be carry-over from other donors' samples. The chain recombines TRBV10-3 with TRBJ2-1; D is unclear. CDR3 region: CAISASSYNEQFF. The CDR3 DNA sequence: TGTGCCATCAGCGCGAGCTCCTACAATGAGCAGTTCTTC.